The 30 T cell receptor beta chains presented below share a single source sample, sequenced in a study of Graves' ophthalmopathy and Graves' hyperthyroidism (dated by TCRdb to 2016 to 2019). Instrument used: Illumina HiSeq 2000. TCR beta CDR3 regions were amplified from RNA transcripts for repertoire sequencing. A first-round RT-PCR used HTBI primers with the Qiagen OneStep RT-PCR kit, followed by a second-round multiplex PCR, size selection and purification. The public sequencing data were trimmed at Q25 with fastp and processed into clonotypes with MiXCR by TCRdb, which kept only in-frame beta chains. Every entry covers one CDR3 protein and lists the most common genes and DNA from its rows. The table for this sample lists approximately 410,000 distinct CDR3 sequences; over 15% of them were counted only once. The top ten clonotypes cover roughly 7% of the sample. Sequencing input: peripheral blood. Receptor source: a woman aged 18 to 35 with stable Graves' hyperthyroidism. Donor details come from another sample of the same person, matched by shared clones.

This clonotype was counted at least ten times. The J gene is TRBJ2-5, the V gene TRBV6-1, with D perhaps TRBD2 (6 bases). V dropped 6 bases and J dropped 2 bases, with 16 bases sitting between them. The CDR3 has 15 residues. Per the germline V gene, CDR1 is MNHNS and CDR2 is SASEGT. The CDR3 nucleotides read TGTGCCAGCAGACGCGGGATGGTAGGTCAAGAGACCCAGTACTTC. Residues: CASRRGMVGQETQYF.

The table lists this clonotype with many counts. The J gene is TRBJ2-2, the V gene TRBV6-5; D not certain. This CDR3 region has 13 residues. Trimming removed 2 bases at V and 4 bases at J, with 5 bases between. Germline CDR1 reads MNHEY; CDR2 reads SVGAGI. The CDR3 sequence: CASSYVVTGELFF. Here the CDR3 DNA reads TGTGCCAGCAGTTACGTCGTCACCGGGGAGCTGTTTTTT.

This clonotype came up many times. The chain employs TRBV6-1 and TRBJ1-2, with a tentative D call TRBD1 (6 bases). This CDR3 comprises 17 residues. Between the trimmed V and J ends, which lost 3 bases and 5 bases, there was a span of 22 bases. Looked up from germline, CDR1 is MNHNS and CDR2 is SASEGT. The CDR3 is CASSDPGHFYRGYGYTF. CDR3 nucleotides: TGTGCCAGCAGTGATCCGGGACACTTTTATAGGGGATATGGCTACACCTTC.

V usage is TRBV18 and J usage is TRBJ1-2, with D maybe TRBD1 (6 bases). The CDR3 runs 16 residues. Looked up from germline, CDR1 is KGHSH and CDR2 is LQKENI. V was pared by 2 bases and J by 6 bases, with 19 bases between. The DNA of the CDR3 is TGTGCCAGCTCACCAGACCGAGGTTCAGGGGTTAATGGCTACACCTTC. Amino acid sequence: CASSPDRGSGVNGYTF.

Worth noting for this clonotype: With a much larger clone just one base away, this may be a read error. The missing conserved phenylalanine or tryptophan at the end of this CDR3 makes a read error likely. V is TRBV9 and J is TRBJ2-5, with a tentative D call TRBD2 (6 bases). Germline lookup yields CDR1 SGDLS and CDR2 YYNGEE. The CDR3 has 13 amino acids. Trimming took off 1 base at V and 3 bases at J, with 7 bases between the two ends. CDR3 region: CASSVPGEETQYS. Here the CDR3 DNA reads TGTGCCAGCAGCGTACCGGGGGAAGAGACCCAGTACTCC.

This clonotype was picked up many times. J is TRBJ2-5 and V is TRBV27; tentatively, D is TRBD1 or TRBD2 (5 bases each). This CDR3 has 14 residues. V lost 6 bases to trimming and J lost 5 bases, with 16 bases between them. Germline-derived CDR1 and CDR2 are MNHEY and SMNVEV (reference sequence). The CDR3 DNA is TGTGCCAGCAGGCGCAGGTGGGGCGGGGAGACCCAGTACTTC. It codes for CASRRRWGGETQYF.

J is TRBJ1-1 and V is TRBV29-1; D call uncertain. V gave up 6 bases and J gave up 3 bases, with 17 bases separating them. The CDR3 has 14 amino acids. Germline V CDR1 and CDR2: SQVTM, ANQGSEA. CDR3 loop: CSVKKGFGDTEAFF. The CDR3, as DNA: TGCAGCGTAAAAAAAGGGTTCGGGGACACTGAAGCTTTCTTT.

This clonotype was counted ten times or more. The CDR3 DNA is TGTGCCAGCAGTACAGGGCCCACTGAAGCTTTCTTT. This sequence encodes CASSTGPTEAFF. This sequence joins TRBV12-3 or TRBV12-4 and TRBJ1-1; D is possibly TRBD1 (6 bases). The V and J ends lost 5 bases and 4 bases respectively, with 8 bases between them. There are 12 residues in the CDR3.

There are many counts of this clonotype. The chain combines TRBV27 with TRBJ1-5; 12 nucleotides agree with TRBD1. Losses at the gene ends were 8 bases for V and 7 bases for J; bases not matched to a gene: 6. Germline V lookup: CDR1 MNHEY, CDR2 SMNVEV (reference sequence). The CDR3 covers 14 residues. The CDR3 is CASRAGTGGQPQHF. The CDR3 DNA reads TGTGCCAGCCGCGCCGGGACAGGGGGCCAGCCCCAGCATTTT.

Here the CDR3 DNA reads TGTGCCAGCAGTGAAGGGACAGGGGGCTCCGGGGAGCTGTTTTTT. It codes for CASSEGTGGSGELFF. This rearrangement joins TRBV6-4 to TRBJ2-2; TRBD1 matches 12 bases. In germline, CDR1 is MRHNA, CDR2 SNTAGT. CDR3 length: 15 residues. The V segment lost 3 bases and the J segment 6 bases; nucleotides outside the gene matches: 2.

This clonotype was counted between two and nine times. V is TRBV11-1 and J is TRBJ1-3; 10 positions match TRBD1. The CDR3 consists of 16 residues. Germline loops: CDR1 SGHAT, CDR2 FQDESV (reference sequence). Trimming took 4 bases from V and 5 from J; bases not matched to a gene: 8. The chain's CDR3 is CASSSERQGARNTIYF. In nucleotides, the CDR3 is TGTGCCAGCAGCTCAGAACGACAGGGGGCAAGAAACACCATATATTTT.

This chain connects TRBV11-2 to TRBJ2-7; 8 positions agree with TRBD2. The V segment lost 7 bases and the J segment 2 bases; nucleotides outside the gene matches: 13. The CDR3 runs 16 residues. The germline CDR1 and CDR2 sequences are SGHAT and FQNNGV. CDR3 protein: CASTASIRGGAYEQYF. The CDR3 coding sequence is TGTGCCAGCACCGCTAGCATCCGGGGGGGGGCCTACGAGCAGTACTTC.

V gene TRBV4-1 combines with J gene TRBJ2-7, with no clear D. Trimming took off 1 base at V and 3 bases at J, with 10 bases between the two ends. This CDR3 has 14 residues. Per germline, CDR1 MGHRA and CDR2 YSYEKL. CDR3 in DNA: TGCGCCAGCAGCCAAGTAGCCAGAGACTACGAGCAGTACTTC. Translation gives CASSQVARDYEQYF.

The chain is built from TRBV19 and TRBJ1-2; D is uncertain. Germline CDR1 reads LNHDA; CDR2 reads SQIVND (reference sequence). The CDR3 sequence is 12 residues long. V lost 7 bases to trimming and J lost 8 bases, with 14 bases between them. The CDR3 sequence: CASTRNLNGYTF. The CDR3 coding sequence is TGTGCCAGTACCAGGAATTTGAACGGCTACACCTTC.

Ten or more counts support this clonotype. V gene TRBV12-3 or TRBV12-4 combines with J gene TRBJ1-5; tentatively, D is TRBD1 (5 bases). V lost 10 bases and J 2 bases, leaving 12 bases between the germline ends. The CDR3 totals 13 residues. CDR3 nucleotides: TGTGCCACTTCGGGGGTTGGCAATCAGCCCCAGCATTTT. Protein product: CATSGVGNQPQHF.

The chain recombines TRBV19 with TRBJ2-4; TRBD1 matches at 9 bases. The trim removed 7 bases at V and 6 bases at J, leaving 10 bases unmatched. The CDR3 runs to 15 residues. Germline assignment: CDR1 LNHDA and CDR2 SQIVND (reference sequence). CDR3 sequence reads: CASTRNGQGSNIQYF. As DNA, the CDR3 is TGTGCCAGTACCCGAAACGGACAGGGGTCAAACATTCAGTACTTC.

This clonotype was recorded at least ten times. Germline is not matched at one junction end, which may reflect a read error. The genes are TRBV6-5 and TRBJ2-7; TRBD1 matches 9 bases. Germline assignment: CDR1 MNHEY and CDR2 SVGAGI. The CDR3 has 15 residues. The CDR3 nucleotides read TGTGCCAGCAGTTACCGCGGGACAGGGACCTACGGGCAGTACTTC. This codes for CASSYRGTGTYGQYF.

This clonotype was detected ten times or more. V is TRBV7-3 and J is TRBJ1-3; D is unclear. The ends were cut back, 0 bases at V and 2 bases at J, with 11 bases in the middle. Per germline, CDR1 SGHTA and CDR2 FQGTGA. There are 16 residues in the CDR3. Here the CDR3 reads CASSLTPGLTGNTIYF. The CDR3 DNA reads TGTGCCAGCAGCTTAACGCCAGGTCTTACTGGAAACACCATATATTTT. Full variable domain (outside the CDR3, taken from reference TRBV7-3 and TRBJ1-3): GAGVSQTPSNKVTEKGKYVELRCDPISGHTALYWYRQSLGQGPEFLIYFQGTGAADDSGLPNDRFFAVRPEGSVSTLKIQRTERGDSAVYLCASSLTPGLTGNTIYFGEGSWLTVV.

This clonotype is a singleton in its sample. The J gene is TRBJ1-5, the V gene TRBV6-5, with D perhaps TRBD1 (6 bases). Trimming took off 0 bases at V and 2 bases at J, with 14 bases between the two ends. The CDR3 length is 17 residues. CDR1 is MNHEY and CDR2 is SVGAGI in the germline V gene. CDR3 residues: CASSYSWTALGNQPQHF. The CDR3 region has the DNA TGTGCCAGCAGTTACTCTTGGACAGCCCTGGGCAATCAGCCCCAGCATTTT.

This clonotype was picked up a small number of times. CDR3 sequence: CASSLETPTGTQYF. In DNA form, the CDR3 reads TGCGCCAGCAGCTTGGAGACTCCCACGGGGACCCAGTACTTC. The J gene is TRBJ2-5, the V gene TRBV5-1; D is unresolved. CDR3 length: 14 amino acids. V was clipped by 0 bases and J by 7 bases, with 13 bases between them. From germline, CDR1 is SGHRS and CDR2 YFSETQ.

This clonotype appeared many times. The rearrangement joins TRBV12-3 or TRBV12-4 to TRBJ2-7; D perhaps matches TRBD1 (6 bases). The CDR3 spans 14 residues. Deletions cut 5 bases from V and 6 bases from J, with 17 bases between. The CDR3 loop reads CASSPDRIRPEQYF. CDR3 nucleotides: TGTGCCAGCAGTCCCGACAGGATTCGACCCGAGCAGTACTTC.

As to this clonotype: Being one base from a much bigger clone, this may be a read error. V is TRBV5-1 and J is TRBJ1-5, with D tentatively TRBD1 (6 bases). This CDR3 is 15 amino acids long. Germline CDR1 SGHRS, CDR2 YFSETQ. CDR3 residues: CASSLDGRGNQPPHF. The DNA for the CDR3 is TGCGCCAGCAGCTTGGACGGCAGGGGCAATCAGCCCCCGCATTTT. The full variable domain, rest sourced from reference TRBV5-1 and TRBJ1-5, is KAGVTQTPRYLIKTRGQQVTLSCSPISGHRSVSWYQQTPGQGLQFLFEYFSETQRNKGNFPGRFSGRQFSNSRSEMNVSTLELGDSALYLCASSLDGRGNQPPHFGDGTRLSIL.

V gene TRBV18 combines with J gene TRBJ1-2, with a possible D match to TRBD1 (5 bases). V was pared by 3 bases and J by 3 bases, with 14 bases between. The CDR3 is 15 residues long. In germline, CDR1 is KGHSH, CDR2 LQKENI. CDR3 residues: CASSPPTDLHYGYTF. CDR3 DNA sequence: TGTGCCAGCTCACCCCCGACAGACCTTCACTATGGCTACACCTTC.

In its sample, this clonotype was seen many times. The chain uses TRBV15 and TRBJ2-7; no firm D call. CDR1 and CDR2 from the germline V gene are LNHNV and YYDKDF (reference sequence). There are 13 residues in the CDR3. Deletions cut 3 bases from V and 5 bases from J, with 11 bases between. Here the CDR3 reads CATSSNSRDEQYF. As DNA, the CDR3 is TGTGCCACCAGCAGTAATTCTAGAGACGAGCAGTACTTC. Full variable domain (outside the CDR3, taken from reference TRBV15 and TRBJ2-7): DAMVIQNPRYQVTQFGKPVTLSCSQTLNHNVMYWYQQKSSQAPKLLFHYYDKDFNNEADTPDNFQSRRPNTSFCFLDIRSPGLGDTAMYLCATSSNSRDEQYFGPGTRLTVT.

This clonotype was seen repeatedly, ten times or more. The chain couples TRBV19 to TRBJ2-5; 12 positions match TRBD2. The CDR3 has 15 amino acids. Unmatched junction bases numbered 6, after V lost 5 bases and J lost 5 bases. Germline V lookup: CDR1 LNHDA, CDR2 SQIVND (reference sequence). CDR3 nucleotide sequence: TGTGCCAGTAGTCGGGCTAGCGGGGGGGTGGAGACCCAGTACTTC. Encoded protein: CASSRASGGVETQYF.

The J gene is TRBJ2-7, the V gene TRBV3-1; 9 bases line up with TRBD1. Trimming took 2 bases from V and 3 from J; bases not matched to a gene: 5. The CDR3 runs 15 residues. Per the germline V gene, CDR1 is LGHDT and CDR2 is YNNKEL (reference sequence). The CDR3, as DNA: TGTGCCAGCAGCCAACGCCGGGACAGGGTCTACGAGCAGTACTTC. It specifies CASSQRRDRVYEQYF.

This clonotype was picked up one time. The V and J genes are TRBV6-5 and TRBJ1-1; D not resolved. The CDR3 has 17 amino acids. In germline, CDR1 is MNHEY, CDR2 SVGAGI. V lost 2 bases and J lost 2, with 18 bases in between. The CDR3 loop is CASSYRSDARANTEAFF. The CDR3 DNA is TGTGCCAGCAGTTACCGGTCGGATGCGAGAGCCAACACTGAAGCTTTCTTT.

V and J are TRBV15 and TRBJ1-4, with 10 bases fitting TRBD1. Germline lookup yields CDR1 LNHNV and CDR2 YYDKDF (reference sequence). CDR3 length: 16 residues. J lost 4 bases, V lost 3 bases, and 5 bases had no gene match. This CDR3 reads CATSSRRTGGNEKLFF. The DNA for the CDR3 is TGTGCCACCAGCAGCCGCAGGACAGGGGGTAATGAAAAACTGTTTTTT.

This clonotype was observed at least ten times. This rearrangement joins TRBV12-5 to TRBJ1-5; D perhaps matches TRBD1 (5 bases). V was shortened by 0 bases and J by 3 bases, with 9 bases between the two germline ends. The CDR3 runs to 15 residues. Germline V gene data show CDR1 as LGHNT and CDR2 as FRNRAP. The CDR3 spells CASGLVQGNNQPQHF. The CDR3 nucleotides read TGTGCTAGTGGTTTGGTTCAGGGAAACAATCAGCCCCAGCATTTT.

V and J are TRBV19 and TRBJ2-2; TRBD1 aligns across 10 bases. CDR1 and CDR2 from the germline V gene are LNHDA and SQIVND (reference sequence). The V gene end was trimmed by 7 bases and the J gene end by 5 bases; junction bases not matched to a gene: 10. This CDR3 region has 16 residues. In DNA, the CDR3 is TGTGCCAGTATGAGACTGACAGGGGGCGGGACCGGGGAGCTGTTTTTT. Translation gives CASMRLTGGGTGELFF.